These 24 T cell receptor beta chains share one sample of origin, sequenced in a study of blood T cell repertoires in COVID-19 (dated by TCRdb to between 2020 and 2021). Receptor amplification or capture employed the immunoSEQ multiplex PCR assay. TCRdb limited this immuneACCESS table to in-frame rearrangements with V and J called. A share of clones is missing; checked studies link under half to unresolved V genes, and the rest is unexplained. The sample data list around 300,000 clones, and around 86% of these were observed just once. The ten top clones hold 0.94% of the sample. Sequencing was done on a sample of peripheral blood. The receptors come from a woman aged 40 to 49 who had recovered from COVID-19.

This sequence joins TRBV2 and TRBJ2-7; 10 bases line up with TRBD2. CDR1 SNHLY and CDR2 FYNNEI come from the germline V gene. The CDR3 is 14 amino acids. J was trimmed by 4 bases and V by 4 bases; bases with no gene match: 4. The DNA of the CDR3 is TGTGCCAGCAGTGGGGCTAGCGGGAGTTACGAGCAGTACTTC. Protein: CASSGASGSYEQYF.

The chain uses TRBV19 and TRBJ1-1, with D perhaps TRBD1 (6 bases). This CDR3 is built from 20 residues. The germline CDR1 and CDR2 sequences are LNHDA and SQIVND (reference sequence). CDR3 nucleotide sequence: TGTGCTGCAAACTCCCGACGGGGGGCGGACCTTTTTCTAGGGAACACTGAAGCTTTCTTT. Residues: CAANSRRGADLFLGNTEAFF. The entire variable domain, with the rest obtained from reference TRBV19 and TRBJ1-1, is as follows: DGGITQSPKYLFRKEGQNVTLSCEQNLNHDAMYWYRQDPGQGLRLIYYSQIVNDFQKGDIAEGYSVSREKKESFPLTVTSAQKNPTAFYLCAANSRRGADLFLGNTEAFFGQGTRLTVV.

V and J are TRBV5-1 and TRBJ2-1, with D perhaps TRBD2 (5 bases). This CDR3 spans 15 amino acids. Germline lookup yields CDR1 SGHRS and CDR2 YFSETQ. The V and J ends lost 4 bases and 6 bases respectively, with 17 bases between them. The CDR3 protein is CASSPTDFEGNEQFF. CDR3 DNA: TGCGCCAGCAGCCCAACGGACTTTGAGGGCAATGAGCAGTTCTTC. Complete variable domain (other parts from reference TRBV5-1 and TRBJ2-1): KAGVTQTPRYLIKTRGQQVTLSCSPISGHRSVSWYQQTPGQGLQFLFEYFSETQRNKGNFPGRFSGRQFSNSRSEMNVSTLELGDSALYLCASSPTDFEGNEQFFGPGTRLTVL.

V and J are TRBV9 and TRBJ2-7, with 10 nucleotides matching TRBD1. The V gene's germline CDR1 is SGDLS and CDR2 YYNGEE. The CDR3 is 14 amino acids. Unmatched junction bases numbered 4, after V lost 4 bases and J lost 3 bases. This CDR3 is CASSTGTGVYEQYF. For the CDR3, the DNA is TGTGCCAGCAGCACCGGGACAGGGGTCTACGAGCAGTACTTC.

The chain uses TRBV12-5 and TRBJ2-7; 7 bases line up with TRBD2. CDR3 size: 15 residues. The V and J ends lost 2 bases and 4 bases, in that order; junction bases with no gene match: 8. Germline loops: CDR1 LGHNT, CDR2 FRNRAP. The chain's CDR3 is CASGLKAGLQYEQYF. CDR3 in DNA: TGTGCTAGTGGTTTGAAAGCGGGACTCCAATACGAGCAGTACTTC. Supplemented by reference TRBV12-5 and TRBJ2-7, the full variable domain reads DARVTQTPRHKVTEMGQEVTMRCQPILGHNTVFWYRQTMMQGLELLAYFRNRAPLDDSGMPKDRFSAEMPDATLATLKIQPSEPRDSAVYFCASGLKAGLQYEQYFGPGTRLTVT.

The rearrangement links TRBV7-2 to TRBJ1-1; the D gene is possibly TRBD1 (5 bases). This CDR3 spans 14 amino acids. Trimming shortened V by 4 bases and J by 0 bases, and 9 bases separated the two germline ends. The germline V gene encodes CDR1 SGHTA and CDR2 FQGNSA. CDR3 sequence (DNA): TGTGCCAGCAGCTCGCAGGACATGAACACTGAAGCTTTCTTT. This gives the protein CASSSQDMNTEAFF.

The table lists this clone with a count of one. This chain connects TRBV21-1 to TRBJ2-5; the table's D gene call, TRBD2, was not cross checked with the DNA. TRBV21-1 is annotated as a pseudogene. CDR3 size: 15 residues. The CDR3 DNA reads TGTGCCAGCAGCACCGGACGGGAGCTGGGGGAGACCCAGTACTTC. Its protein product is CASSTGRELGETQYF.

This chain uses TRBV19 with TRBJ2-5, with a weak D call TRBD1 (8 bases). This CDR3 has 17 amino acids. Trimming cost V 6 bases and J 0 bases, with 20 bases left between them. Germline CDR1 LNHDA, CDR2 SQIVND (reference sequence). The CDR3 is CASSRLRTGRDQETQYF. The CDR3 nucleotides read TGTGCCAGTAGCCGACTCCGGACAGGGAGGGACCAAGAGACCCAGTACTTC.

This clone has just one count. This sequence joins TRBV29-1 and TRBJ2-7; 8 positions agree with TRBD2. The germline gives CDR1 SQVTM, CDR2 ANQGSEA. The CDR3 extends over 14 amino acids. V shed 6 bases, J shed 4 bases, and the junction held 11 bases outside the gene matches. CDR3 protein: CSVRSEREFYEQYF. In DNA form, the CDR3 reads TGCAGCGTACGGTCAGAGCGGGAGTTTTACGAGCAGTACTTC.

J is TRBJ1-1 and V is TRBV6-5, with 7 bases fitting TRBD1. This CDR3 spans 14 amino acids. With 9 bases clipped from V and 0 bases from J, the junction kept 7 bases outside the gene matches. Germline assignment: CDR1 MNHEY and CDR2 SVGAGI. The CDR3 region is CASIAGTVNTEAFF. CDR3 coding DNA: TGTGCCAGTATCGCTGGGACAGTGAACACTGAAGCTTTCTTT.

The rearrangement uses TRBV6-5 and TRBJ2-7; D possibly corresponds to TRBD1 (6 bases). Trimming left V 5 bases short and J 2 bases short, with 10 bases between. CDR3 length: 13 amino acids. Germline-derived CDR1 and CDR2 are MNHEY and SVGAGI. The CDR3 DNA is TGTGCCAGCAGTATAGGACAGACCTACGAGCAGTACTTC. This codes for CASSIGQTYEQYF.

The chain carries TRBV19 and TRBJ1-2; 9 bases line up with TRBD1. The CDR3 totals 15 residues. J lost 6 bases, V lost 6 bases, and 11 bases had no gene match. Germline V gene sequence: CDR1 LNHDA, CDR2 SQIVND (reference sequence). The CDR3 coding sequence is TGTGCCAGTAGGTTCACAGGGGGCGACTATCATGGCTACACCTTC. This encodes CASRFTGGDYHGYTF.

CDR3 residues: CASTLGTGAPGGYTF. CDR3 in DNA: TGTGCCAGCACCCTAGGGACAGGCGCTCCCGGTGGCTACACCTTC. The gene calls are TRBV6-5 and TRBJ1-2, with TRBD1 matching 8 bases. CDR3 length: 15 amino acids. V shed 7 bases, J shed 7 bases, and the junction held 14 bases outside the gene matches. Per the germline V gene, CDR1 is MNHEY and CDR2 is SVGAGI.

V gene TRBV7-9 combines with J gene TRBJ2-6; TRBD1 agrees at 10 bases. V trimming: 5 bases; J trimming: 2 bases; junction bases outside the gene matches: 6. The CDR3 is 17 amino acids. In germline, CDR1 is SEHNR, CDR2 FQNEAQ (reference sequence). CDR3: CASSPGTGDTGANVLTF. CDR3 coding DNA: TGTGCCAGCAGCCCCGGGACAGGGGACACTGGGGCCAACGTCCTGACTTTC.

The chain joins TRBV6-5 to TRBJ1-4; weak D call: TRBD1 (5 bases). This CDR3 has 15 amino acids. The V end lost 0 bases, the J end lost 4 bases, and 9 bases lay between the germline ends. CDR1 is MNHEY and CDR2 is SVGAGI in the germline V gene. The CDR3 protein is CASSYSDSINEKLFF. The CDR3 DNA follows: TGTGCCAGCAGTTACTCAGACAGTATTAATGAAAAACTGTTTTTT.

The gene calls are TRBV24-1 and TRBJ1-1, with D hard to call. The CDR3 spans 14 residues. Trimming left V 4 bases short and J 4 bases short, with 12 bases between. Germline lookup yields CDR1 KGHDR and CDR2 SFDVKD. The CDR3 here is CATSDPNEPTEAFF. The CDR3 DNA follows: TGTGCCACCAGTGACCCCAATGAGCCCACTGAAGCTTTCTTT.

The chain uses TRBV6-5 and TRBJ2-1; TRBD2 matches at 8 bases. The CDR3 contains 13 residues. The V segment lost 6 bases and the J segment 8 bases; nucleotides outside the gene matches: 6. CDR1 and CDR2 (germline): MNHEY, SVGAGI. CDR3 DNA: TGTGCCAGCAGCGGGACTAGGGTACATGAGCAGTTCTTC. It encodes CASSGTRVHEQFF.

The V gene is TRBV7-9, the J gene TRBJ2-1, with D perhaps matching TRBD2 (5 bases). This CDR3 is built from 12 residues. Germline-derived CDR1 and CDR2 are SEHNR and FQNEAQ (reference sequence). V lost 1 base to trimming and J lost 9 bases, with 7 bases between them. This CDR3 reads CASSLGESEQFF. CDR3 coding DNA: TGTGCCAGCAGCTTAGGGGAGAGTGAGCAGTTCTTC.

The CDR3 here is CASSPWGDDSGNTIYF. CDR3 DNA sequence: TGTGCCAGCAGTCCGTGGGGGGATGATTCTGGAAACACCATATATTTT. The chain is built from TRBV28 and TRBJ1-3; D is perhaps TRBD1 (5 bases). Between the trimmed V and J ends, which lost 5 bases and 1 base, there was a span of 15 bases. Germline CDR1 and CDR2: MDHEN and SYDVKM. The CDR3 contains 16 residues.

The chain recombines TRBV28 with TRBJ2-1; 9 positions agree with TRBD1. Germline trimming cut 7 bases from V and 4 bases from J; bases unmatched to any gene: 8. The CDR3 contains 15 residues. Germline CDR1 is MDHEN and CDR2 is SYDVKM. In nucleotides, the CDR3 is TGTGCCAGCAAAGTCCCGGGACAGGGATACAATGAGCAGTTCTTC. This codes for CASKVPGQGYNEQFF.

The J gene is TRBJ2-7, the V gene TRBV4-1, with 7 bases that match TRBD2. V shed 3 bases and J 1 base; nucleotides not matched to a gene: 3. Germline CDR1 reads MGHRA; CDR2 reads YSYEKL. This CDR3 is built from 14 residues. Written as DNA, the CDR3 is TGCGCCAGCAGCCACCCGGGAGGTTCCTACGAGCAGTACTTC. Its protein product is CASSHPGGSYEQYF.

The chain combines TRBV6-1 with TRBJ2-5, with D uncertain. The germline V and J ends were trimmed by 1 base and 5 bases, with 8 bases remaining between them. This CDR3 contains 13 residues. Germline CDR1 is MNHNS and CDR2 is SASEGT. This CDR3 reads CASSEGRIETQYF. The DNA for the CDR3 is TGTGCCAGCAGTGAAGGGAGAATTGAGACCCAGTACTTC.

This sequence joins TRBV19 and TRBJ1-1, with 7 bases that match TRBD1. Germline CDR1 and CDR2: LNHDA and SQIVND (reference sequence). The CDR3 consists of 15 residues. Trimming at V came to 2 bases and at J to 5 bases, leaving 8 bases not matched to a gene. CDR3 loop: CASSIPTKGATEAFF. The CDR3 DNA reads TGTGCCAGTAGTATACCGACGAAGGGGGCGACTGAAGCTTTCTTT.

The chain has TRBV20-1 and TRBJ2-3; 10 bases fit TRBD2. CDR1 and CDR2 (germline): DFQATT, SNEGSKA (reference sequence). This CDR3 has 18 amino acids. With V trimmed by 3 bases and J by 4 bases, 16 bases remained unmatched. CDR3: CSASTGTLAGVFPDTQYF. The CDR3 bases are TGCAGTGCTAGTACGGGGACCCTAGCGGGAGTTTTTCCAGATACGCAGTATTTT.